This TCR beta chain was obtained from a study of neoadjuvant anti-PD-1 for oral cavity cancer. Study as a whole: Around day 43, patients without progression received a fourth nivolumab dose before surgery.

Note on this clone: The target antigen is unknown.

Some clones are missing from TCRdb's copy, which holds only in-frame ones; the method was immunoSEQ multiplex PCR. The sample lists 7,600 or so clones, around 74% seen once, with more than 2.5% in the top ten. The study, taken as a whole, reports: Each response group had just a few patients in TCR analyses.

V lost 1 base to trimming and J lost 3 bases, with 10 bases between them. The CDR3 extends over 14 amino acids. CDR1 is ENHRY, CDR2 SYGVKD, per germline. Stated time point: after neoadjuvant nivolumab, at surgical resection. These oral cavity squamous cell carcinomas were HPV-negative and locally advanced. This TCR was recovered from a person between 40 and 79 years old with oral cavity squamous cell carcinoma. This chain connects TRBV10-3 to TRBJ2-7; possible D gene TRBD1, 6 bases. Sequencing used PBMCs, obtained after nivolumab (anti-PD-1) treatment. This CDR3 reads CAISELGQNYEQYF. The DNA of the CDR3 is TGTGCCATCAGTGAGTTAGGACAGAACTACGAGCAGTACTTC.